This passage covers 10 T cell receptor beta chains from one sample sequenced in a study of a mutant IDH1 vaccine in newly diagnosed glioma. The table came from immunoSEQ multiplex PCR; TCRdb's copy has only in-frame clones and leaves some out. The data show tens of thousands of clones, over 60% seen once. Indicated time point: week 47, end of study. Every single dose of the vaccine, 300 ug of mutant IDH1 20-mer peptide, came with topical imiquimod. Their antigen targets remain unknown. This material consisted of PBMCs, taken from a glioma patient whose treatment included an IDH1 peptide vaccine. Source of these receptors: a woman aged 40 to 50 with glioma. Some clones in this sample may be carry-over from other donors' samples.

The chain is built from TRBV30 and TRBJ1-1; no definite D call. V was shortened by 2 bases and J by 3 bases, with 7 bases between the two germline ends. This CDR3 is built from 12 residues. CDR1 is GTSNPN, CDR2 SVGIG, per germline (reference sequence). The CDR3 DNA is TGTGCCTGGAGTCGGGGTGACACTGAAGCTTTCTTT. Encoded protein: CAWSRGDTEAFF. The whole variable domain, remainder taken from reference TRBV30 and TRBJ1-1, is SQTIHQWPATLVQPVGSPLSLECTVEGTSNPNLYWYRQAAGRGLQLLFYSVGIGQISSEVPQNLSASRPQDRQFILSSKKLLLSDSGFYLCAWSRGDTEAFFGQGTRLTVV.

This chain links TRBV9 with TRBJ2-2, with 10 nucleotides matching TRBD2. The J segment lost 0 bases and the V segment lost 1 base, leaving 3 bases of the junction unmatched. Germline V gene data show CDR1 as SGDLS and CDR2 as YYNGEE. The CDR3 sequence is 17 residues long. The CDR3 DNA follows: TGTGCCAGCAGCGTAAAGCGGGGGGGCGCGAACACCGGGGAGCTGTTTTTT. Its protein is CASSVKRGGANTGELFF.

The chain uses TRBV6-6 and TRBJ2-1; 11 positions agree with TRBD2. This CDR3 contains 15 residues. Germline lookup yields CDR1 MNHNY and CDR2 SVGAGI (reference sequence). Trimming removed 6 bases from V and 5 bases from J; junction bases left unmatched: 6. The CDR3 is CASSLAGGQNNEQFF. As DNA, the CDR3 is TGTGCCAGCAGCTTAGCGGGGGGGCAGAACAATGAGCAGTTCTTC.

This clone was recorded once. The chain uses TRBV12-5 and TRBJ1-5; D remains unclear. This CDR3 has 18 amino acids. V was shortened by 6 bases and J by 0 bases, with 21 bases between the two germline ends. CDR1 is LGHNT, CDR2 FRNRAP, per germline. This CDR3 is CASGLLLSALYSNQPQHF. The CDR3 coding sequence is TGTGCTAGTGGCCTCCTCTTAAGTGCATTATATAGCAATCAGCCCCAGCATTTT.

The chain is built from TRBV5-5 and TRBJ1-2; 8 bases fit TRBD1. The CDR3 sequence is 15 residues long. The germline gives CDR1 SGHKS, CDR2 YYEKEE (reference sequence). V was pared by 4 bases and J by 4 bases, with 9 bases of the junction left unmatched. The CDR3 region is CASSLGQGYGYGYTF. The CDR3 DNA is TGTGCCAGCAGCCTAGGACAGGGCTACGGCTATGGCTACACCTTC.

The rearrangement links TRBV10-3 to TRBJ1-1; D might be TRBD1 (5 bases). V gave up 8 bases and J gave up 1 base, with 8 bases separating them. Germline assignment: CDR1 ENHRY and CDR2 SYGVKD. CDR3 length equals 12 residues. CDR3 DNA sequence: TGTGCCATCGCGGACACGAACACTGAAGCTTTCTTT. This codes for CAIADTNTEAFF.

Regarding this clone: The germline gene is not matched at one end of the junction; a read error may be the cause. CDR3 nucleotides: TGTGCCAGCAGTCTCTCTACCGTCCTAGCCAAAGACATTCAGTACTTC. Its protein product is CASSLSTVLAKDIQYF. V and J are TRBV28 and TRBJ2-4, with a tentative D call TRBD2 (5 bases). The CDR3 sequence is 16 residues long. From germline, CDR1 is MDHEN and CDR2 SYDVKM.

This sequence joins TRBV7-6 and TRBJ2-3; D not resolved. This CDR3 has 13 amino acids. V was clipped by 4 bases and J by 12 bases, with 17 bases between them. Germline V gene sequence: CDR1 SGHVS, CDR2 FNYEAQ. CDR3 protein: CASSSPDPAIQYF. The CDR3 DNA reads TGTGCCAGCAGCTCTCCGGACCCCGCCATCCAGTATTTT.

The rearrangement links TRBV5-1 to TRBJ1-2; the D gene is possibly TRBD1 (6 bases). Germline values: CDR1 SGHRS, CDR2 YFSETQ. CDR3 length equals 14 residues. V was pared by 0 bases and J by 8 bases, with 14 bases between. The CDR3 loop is CASSLAGGARGYTF. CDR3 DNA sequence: TGCGCCAGCAGCTTGGCCGGGGGGGCGAGGGGCTACACCTTC.

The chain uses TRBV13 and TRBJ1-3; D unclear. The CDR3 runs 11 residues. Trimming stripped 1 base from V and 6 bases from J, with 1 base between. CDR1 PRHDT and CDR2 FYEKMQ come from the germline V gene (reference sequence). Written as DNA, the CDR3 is TGTGCCAGCAGCTTAGCAAACACCATATATTTT. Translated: CASSLANTIYF.